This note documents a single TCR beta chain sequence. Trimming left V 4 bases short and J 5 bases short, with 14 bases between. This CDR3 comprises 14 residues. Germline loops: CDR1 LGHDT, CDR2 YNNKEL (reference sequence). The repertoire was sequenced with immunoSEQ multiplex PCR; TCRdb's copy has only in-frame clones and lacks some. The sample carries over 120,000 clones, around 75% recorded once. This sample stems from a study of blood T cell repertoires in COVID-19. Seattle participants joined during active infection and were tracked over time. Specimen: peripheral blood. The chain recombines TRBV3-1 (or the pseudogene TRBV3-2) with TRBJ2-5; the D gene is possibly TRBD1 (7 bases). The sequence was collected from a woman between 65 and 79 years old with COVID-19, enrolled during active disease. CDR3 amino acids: CASSPGGIGETQYF. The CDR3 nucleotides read TGTGCCAGCAGCCCAGGGGGGATTGGGGAGACCCAGTACTTC.